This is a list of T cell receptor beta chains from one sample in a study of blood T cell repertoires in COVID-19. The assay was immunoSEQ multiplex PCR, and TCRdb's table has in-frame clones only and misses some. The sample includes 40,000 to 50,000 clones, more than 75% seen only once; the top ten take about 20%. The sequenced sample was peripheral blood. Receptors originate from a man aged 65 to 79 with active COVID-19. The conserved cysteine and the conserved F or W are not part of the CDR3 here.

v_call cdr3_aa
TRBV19 ASSIASGTRNQPQH
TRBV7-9 ASSSSSGTAYEQY
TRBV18 ASSPRRGGSDTQY
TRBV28 ASSLRSASGRGEQY
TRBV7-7 ASSRGTGRSEKLF
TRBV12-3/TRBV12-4 ASSWTGEETQY
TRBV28 ASSFSATGDSYEQY
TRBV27 ASSPGTGRVTQY
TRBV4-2 ASSPGTSGAYEQY
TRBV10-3 ATLAGGNEDTQY
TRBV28 ASSSPSTANYGYT
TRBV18 ASSPGTANQPQH
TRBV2 ASALVYVSEQY
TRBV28 AILPSISSPLH
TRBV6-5 ASSEGLAGSYEQY
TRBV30 AWSVLGGGSTDTQY
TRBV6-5 ASSPAGGGEETQY
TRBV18 ASSPPPIRAQVQF